This is a list of T cell receptor beta chains from one sample in a study of OX40 agonist ivuxolimab in advanced cancers. Profiled with immunoSEQ multiplex PCR; TCRdb holds only in-frame clones, not every one. Altogether around 78,000 clones are present, 81% being singletons, with the ten largest covering about 4.6%. Sequenced material: CD4+ or CD8+ T cells sorted from blood, taken in a trial of the OX40 agonist ivuxolimab. These receptors came from an adult with an advanced solid tumor such as melanoma, head and neck, liver or kidney cancer. The conserved cysteine and the conserved F or W are not part of the CDR3 here.

>TRBJ1-5|TRBV5-1
ASSPEGDQPQH
>TRBJ2-1|TRBV5-1
ASSGDSASGEPDNEQF
>TRBJ2-5|TRBV9
ASSVDWETSGEETQY
>TRBJ2-5|TRBV27
ASSLNSRRETQY
>TRBJ1-6|TRBV7-9
ASSLALGGDSPLH
>TRBJ2-3|TRBV5-1
ASSLGYSTDTQY
>TRBJ1-5|TRBV5-4
ASSLDNSNQPQH
>TRBJ2-7|TRBV15
ATSRDQNSGTTSYEQY
>TRBJ2-5|TRBV5-1
ASSVTGTFGTQY
>TRBJ2-3|TRBV18
ASSPIAGGPSDTQY
>TRBJ2-2|TRBV7-9
ASSIKSGTGELF
>TRBJ1-6|TRBV19
ATLEGIMGPLH
>TRBJ2-1|TRBV7-2
ASSLASGAYNEQF
>TRBJ1-2|TRBV4-2
ASSLGVGDGYT
>TRBJ1-6|TRBV5-1
ASSLRTGNSPLH
>TRBJ2-7|TRBV27
ASRRETDSYEQY
>TRBJ2-1|TRBV21-1
ASSVGEGDNEQF
>TRBJ1-4|TRBV7-9
ASSFPTGGHEKLF
>TRBJ1-1|TRBV2
ASRLEQLNTEAF
>TRBJ1-5|TRBV7-2
ASSLGSVGQPQH
>TRBJ1-5|TRBV9
ASSFRQWNQPQH
>TRBJ1-2|TRBV4-1
ASSPPGQGAHT
>TRBJ2-5|TRBV2
ASSQETQY
>TRBJ1-2|TRBV19
ASTPDRVAYGYT
>TRBJ2-2|TRBV4-1
ASSQIRAGELF
>TRBJ2-5|TRBV29-1
SVAQFRETQY
>TRBJ2-5|TRBV11-3
ASSLDAASGGWFRETQY
>TRBJ1-3|TRBV7-9
ASSPRGGAFSGNTIY
>TRBJ2-4|TRBV21-1
ASRLRARGGLNIQY
>TRBJ2-7|TRBV30
AWKRSGSEQY
>TRBJ1-1|TRBV19
ASSIVHRTEAF
>TRBJ2-7|TRBV7-8
ASSLGRTGGIEQY
>TRBJ1-5|TRBV18
ASSPGGVGQPQH
>TRBJ2-7|TRBV6-1
ASSNSGGSVSEQY
>TRBJ1-1|TRBV11-3
ASSFVTGGQAF
>TRBJ2-3|TRBV23-1
ASRLSSTSGKTTDTQY
>TRBJ1-6|TRBV5-1
ASSSGQGRFRSSPLH
>TRBJ1-5|TRBV19
ASSLGTAYQPQH
>TRBJ2-2|TRBV25-1
ASTRGGGNTGELF
>TRBJ1-5|TRBV7-2
ASSLAGGSNQPQH
>TRBJ2-3|TRBV4-1
ASSQERRGGRADTQY
>TRBJ2-3|TRBV11-3
ASSQGASNTQY
>TRBJ2-7|TRBV19
ASSTTGFPKTYEQY
>TRBJ1-6|TRBV6-5
ASTAFRSRAPLH
>TRBJ2-1|TRBV5-4
ASSHLGRIDEQF
>TRBJ1-6|TRBV6-4
ASSEEGPWSPLH
>TRBJ1-1|TRBV5-1
ASSLGFLNTEAF
>TRBJ2-1|TRBV6-4
ASSDFRGTEQF